The 31 T cell receptor beta chains reported below all come from one sample, sequenced in a study of regulatory T cells in long-lasting Graves disease. TCR beta libraries were built with iRepertoire HTBI primers and Arm-PCR of CDR3 regions. Using its own MiXCR run on the multiplex PCR reads, TCRdb lists one record per CDR3 protein. The table includes 450,000 to 650,000 distinct CDR3 sequences, 15% to 20% detected once. Time point described: newly diagnosed GD, antithyroid drugs for less than 3 months. After RNA was extracted from PBMCs, the TCR library was made from it. The sample also formed part of further work on T cells in Graves' hyperthyroidism and ophthalmopathy.

Here the sequenced sample was peripheral blood mononuclear cells (PBMCs), taken at new diagnosis, from a patient treated with antithyroid drugs. These receptors came from a woman in her forties or fifties with Graves disease.

V usage is TRBV6-2 or TRBV6-3 and J usage is TRBJ1-6; D unclear. The CDR3 sequence is 15 residues long. Trimming left V 4 bases short and J 0 bases short, with 7 bases between. CDR1 and CDR2 (germline): MNHEY, SVGEGT. The CDR3 DNA is TGTGCCAGCAGTTCAACCAGCTCCTATAATTCACCCCTCCACTTT. As protein: CASSSTSSYNSPLHF.

This chain links TRBV7-9 with TRBJ2-3, with unresolved D. The CDR3 runs to 16 residues. Per the germline V gene, CDR1 is SEHNR and CDR2 is FQNEAQ (reference sequence). V was clipped by 0 bases and J by 7 bases, with 17 bases between them. The CDR3 loop is CASSLAGNPPRNTQYF. The CDR3, as DNA: TGTGCCAGCAGCTTAGCCGGTAATCCCCCCCGGAATACGCAGTATTTT.

Many counts were recorded for this clonotype. This chain joins TRBV12-3 or TRBV12-4 and TRBJ2-3, with D hard to call. Trimming removed 3 bases from V and 0 bases from J, with 7 bases in between. The CDR3 spans 14 residues. The CDR3 DNA reads as TGTGCCAGCAGTTTCCCTTTTAGCACAGATACGCAGTATTTT. This sequence encodes CASSFPFSTDTQYF.

At least ten counts were recorded for this clonotype. This chain uses TRBV2 with TRBJ2-1, with 11 bases lining up with TRBD2. CDR1 SNHLY and CDR2 FYNNEI come from the germline V gene. V was pared by 5 bases and J by 10 bases, with 19 bases of the junction left unmatched. The CDR3 has 18 amino acids. The CDR3 protein is CASSPIPLSGGAGGEQFF. The CDR3 bases are TGTGCCAGCAGTCCCATACCCCTTAGCGGGGGGGCCGGTGGAGAGCAGTTCTTC.

The chain carries TRBV5-4 and TRBJ1-2, with D hard to call. The CDR3 has 13 amino acids. Germline loops: CDR1 SGHNT, CDR2 YYREEE (reference sequence). Trimming removed 4 bases at V and 4 bases at J, with 11 bases between. This chain's CDR3 is CASSTEAPYGYTF. The CDR3 DNA follows: TGTGCCAGCAGCACCGAGGCGCCCTATGGCTACACCTTC.

At least ten counts were recorded for this clonotype. The chain carries TRBV20-1 and TRBJ1-6; perhaps TRBD1 as D (5 bases). This CDR3 is built from 16 residues. Germline V gives CDR1 DFQATT, CDR2 SNEGSKA (reference sequence). V shed 7 bases and J shed 0 bases, with 16 bases lying between them. The CDR3 nucleotides are TGCAGTGGGGGGAACGGTGCGAGCTCCTATAATTCACCCCTCCACTTT. Its translation: CSGGNGASSYNSPLHF.

This clonotype was counted at least ten times. V is TRBV6-5 and J is TRBJ1-6, with 7 bases fitting TRBD1. CDR1 is MNHEY, CDR2 SVGAGI, per germline. This CDR3 region has 16 residues. V lost 0 bases and J lost 3; bases outside the gene matches: 2. CDR3 coding DNA: TGTGCCAGCAGTTACTCTCGGGACAGCTATAATTCACCCCTCCACTTT. Protein product: CASSYSRDSYNSPLHF.

This clonotype is a singleton in its sample. V is TRBV7-9 and J is TRBJ1-2; D gene unclear. Trimming pared 5 bases from V and 2 bases from J, leaving 18 bases between. The length of the CDR3 is 16 residues. In germline, CDR1 is SEHNR, CDR2 FQNEAQ (reference sequence). CDR3: CASSPADGYWNYGYTF. The CDR3 DNA follows: TGTGCCAGCAGCCCGGCGGATGGTTATTGGAACTATGGCTACACCTTC.

The CDR3 coding sequence is TGTGCCAGCAGCTTAAGGGGACAGGGGGCGAGCTCTGAAGCTTTCTTT. It is translated as CASSLRGQGASSEAFF. The rearrangement uses TRBV7-3 and TRBJ1-1; 12 nucleotides match TRBD1. Trimming at V came to 1 base and at J to 6 bases, leaving 6 bases not matched to a gene. The CDR3 spans 16 residues. Germline V gene data show CDR1 as SGHTA and CDR2 as FQGTGA.

This clonotype was recorded a few times. The J gene is TRBJ1-1, the V gene TRBV6-1, with D perhaps matching TRBD1 (5 bases). Germline assignment: CDR1 MNHNS and CDR2 SASEGT. The CDR3 totals 15 residues. The germline V and J ends were trimmed by 8 bases and 2 bases, with 18 bases remaining between them. CDR3 in amino acids: CASSVSVGTNTEAFF. The DNA for the CDR3 is TGTGCCAGCTCGGTCTCAGTAGGGACTAACACTGAAGCTTTCTTT.

Turning to this clonotype: A much larger clone lies one base from this, so it may be a read error. V gene TRBV6-1 combines with J gene TRBJ1-1; possible D gene TRBD1, 6 bases. CDR1 MNHNS and CDR2 SASEGT come from the germline V gene. The CDR3 extends over 14 amino acids. The CDR3, as DNA: TGTGCCAGCAGGAAGACAGGCGGGGACACTGAAGCTCTCTTT. It translates to CASRKTGGDTEALF.

In this sample, this clonotype turned up many times. The rearrangement joins TRBV28 to TRBJ1-5; D is uncertain. This CDR3 comprises 12 residues. The V gene lost 2 bases and the J gene lost 6 bases, with 5 bases spanning the gap. CDR1 and CDR2 (germline): MDHEN, SYDVKM. The CDR3 DNA sequence: TGTGCCAGCAGTTTAATTGGTCAGCCCCAGCATTTT. It specifies CASSLIGQPQHF.

This clonotype was counted a single time. This sequence joins TRBV7-9 and TRBJ2-2, with 10 bases aligning to TRBD2. Trimming cost V 4 bases and J 7 bases; bases outside gene matches: 12. Germline assignment: CDR1 SEHNR and CDR2 FQNEAQ (reference sequence). The CDR3 is 17 amino acids. The CDR3 DNA reads as TGTGCCAGCAGCTCCTCCCGAGTACTAGCGGGGCACGGGGAGCTGTTTTTT. It translates to CASSSSRVLAGHGELFF.

The chain couples TRBV6-1 to TRBJ1-2, with TRBD1 matching 7 bases. The CDR3 length is 15 residues. The ends lost 8 bases at V and 0 bases at J; junction bases unmatched: 9. CDR1 MNHNS and CDR2 SASEGT come from the germline V gene. The CDR3 DNA is TGTGCCAGCGGTATCTCAGGGGGAACTAACTATGGCTACACCTTC. Its protein is CASGISGGTNYGYTF.

A note on this clonotype: A much larger clone sits a single nucleotide away, making a read error possible. The genes are TRBV4-1 and TRBJ2-1; D tentatively reads TRBD1 or TRBD2 (5 bases each). The CDR3 loop spans 15 amino acids. CDR1 and CDR2 (germline): MGHRA, YSYEKL. The V and J ends lost 4 bases and 5 bases respectively, with 15 bases between them. As DNA, the CDR3 is TGCGCCAGCAGCCGAGGGTCAGGGATCCACAATGAGCAGTTCTTC. It specifies CASSRGSGIHNEQFF.

This clonotype was counted only a few times. J is TRBJ2-1 and V is TRBV25-1; D is ambiguous. The CDR3 totals 17 residues. V lost 0 bases and J lost 0, with 12 bases in between. Germline CDR1 and CDR2: MGHDK and SYGVNS. CDR3 sequence: CASSEYRTQLSYNEQFF. CDR3 DNA: TGTGCCAGCAGTGAATATCGTACTCAGCTCTCCTACAATGAGCAGTTCTTC.

This clonotype was counted many times. J is TRBJ2-1 and V is TRBV5-1; tentatively, D is TRBD1 (6 bases). The V gene lost 4 bases and the J gene lost 8 bases, with 13 bases spanning the gap. Germline-derived CDR1 and CDR2 are SGHRS and YFSETQ. This CDR3 contains 13 residues. The DNA of the CDR3 is TGCGCCAGCAGCATTACAGGGAACCATGAGCAGTTCTTC. This encodes CASSITGNHEQFF.

The chain combines TRBV14 with TRBJ1-2; TRBD1 aligns across 7 bases. This CDR3 comprises 14 residues. V lost 3 bases, J lost 7 bases, and 8 bases stayed unmatched. Germline CDR1 SGHDN, CDR2 FVKESK. The CDR3 coding sequence is TGTGCCAGCAGCCAGACAGGGACCCTTGGTGGCTACACCTTC. It encodes CASSQTGTLGGYTF.

This clonotype has a count of ten or more. This rearrangement joins TRBV12-3 or TRBV12-4 to TRBJ2-2; D is unresolved. This CDR3 region has 14 residues. V was trimmed by 6 bases and J by 5 bases, leaving 13 bases between them. The CDR3 bases are TGTGCCAGCAGGTCCCCTTCGGCGACCGGGGAGCTGTTTTTT. Translated, it gives CASRSPSATGELFF.

This clonotype occurred many times. The chain recombines TRBV30 with TRBJ1-2; maybe TRBD1 (5 bases). CDR1 is GTSNPN, CDR2 SVGIG, per germline (reference sequence). This CDR3 comprises 11 residues. The ends were cut back, 6 bases at V and 5 bases at J, with 10 bases in the middle. The CDR3, as DNA: TGTGCCTGCCTCGGGGGGTATGGCTACACCTTC. It is translated as CACLGGYGYTF.

The V and J genes are TRBV27 and TRBJ1-2, with unresolved D. Trimming removed 2 bases at V and 2 bases at J, with 6 bases between. The CDR3 has 13 residues. Germline values: CDR1 MNHEY, CDR2 SMNVEV (reference sequence). CDR3 in amino acids: CASSLVGNYGYTF. The CDR3 DNA is TGTGCCAGCAGTTTAGTGGGAAACTATGGCTACACCTTC.

Ten or more counts support this clonotype. The chain uses TRBV18 and TRBJ2-1; D is possibly TRBD1 or TRBD2 (6 bases each). The V gene's germline CDR1 is KGHSH and CDR2 LQKENI. V lost 5 bases, J lost 8 bases, and 16 bases lay in between. CDR3 size: 14 residues. Written as DNA, the CDR3 is TGTGCCAGCTCAGTGAAGGCCGGGGGCGATGAGCAGTTCTTC. As protein: CASSVKAGGDEQFF. Drawing the rest from reference TRBV18 and TRBJ2-1, the complete variable domain is NAGVMQNPRHLVRRRGQEARLRCSPMKGHSHVYWYRQLPEEGLKFMVYLQKENIIDESGMPKERFSAEFPKEGPSILRIQQVVRGDSAAYFCASSVKAGGDEQFFGPGTRLTVL.

Here the CDR3 reads CASSNSKGDTQYF. The DNA for the CDR3 is TGTGCCAGCAGCAATTCGAAGGGGGATACGCAGTATTTT. This chain joins TRBV7-3 and TRBJ2-3, with D maybe TRBD1 (5 bases). Germline-derived CDR1 and CDR2 are SGHTA and FQGTGA. Trimming shortened V by 5 bases and J by 6 bases, and 12 bases separated the two germline ends. The CDR3 is 13 residues long.

This clonotype was counted ten times or more. The V call is TRBV6-2 or TRBV6-3, the J call TRBJ2-5; the D is unclear. The CDR3 loop spans 14 amino acids. Trimming pared 7 bases from V and 4 bases from J, leaving 16 bases between. In germline, CDR1 is MNHEY, CDR2 SVGEGT. The DNA for the CDR3 is TGTGCCAGCACCCCTGAGGCGTTTGTAGAGACCCAGTACTTC. Protein product: CASTPEAFVETQYF.

V and J are TRBV10-3 and TRBJ2-7; 7 nucleotides align to TRBD1. CDR1 is ENHRY and CDR2 is SYGVKD in the germline V gene. The V gene end was trimmed by 5 bases and the J gene end by 0 bases; junction bases not matched to a gene: 4. The CDR3 is made up of 14 amino acids. The CDR3 region is CAISMAGGSYEQYF. CDR3 DNA sequence: TGTGCCATCAGTATGGCAGGGGGCTCCTACGAGCAGTACTTC.

Many counts were recorded for this clonotype. This chain links TRBV5-1 with TRBJ1-1, with D possibly matching TRBD1 (6 bases). This CDR3 region has 15 residues. Trimming pared 7 bases from V and 4 bases from J, leaving 20 bases between. The germline V gene encodes CDR1 SGHRS and CDR2 YFSETQ. The DNA of the CDR3 is TGCGCCAGCCACGGGGGGCAGAGGAGTGTCACTGAAGCTTTCTTT. Protein sequence: CASHGGQRSVTEAFF.

This clonotype has ten or more counts. J is TRBJ1-1 and V is TRBV5-1, with D possibly TRBD1 on 5 matching bases. Trimming pared 0 bases from V and 8 bases from J, leaving 14 bases between. This CDR3 contains 14 residues. From germline, CDR1 is SGHRS and CDR2 YFSETQ. CDR3 in amino acids: CASSLAGTKREAFF. The CDR3 nucleotides read TGCGCCAGCAGCTTGGCCGGGACCAAAAGAGAAGCTTTCTTT.

The table lists this clonotype with a few counts. The V call is TRBV5-1, the J call TRBJ2-3; D gene uncertain. The V end lost 0 bases, the J end lost 6 bases, and 5 bases lay between the germline ends. Germline V gene data show CDR1 as SGHRS and CDR2 as YFSETQ. The CDR3 spans 12 residues. CDR3 DNA: TGCGCCAGCAGCTTGGAAATGGATACGCAGTATTTT. Translated, it gives CASSLEMDTQYF.

The sample holds a few counts of this clonotype. A read error may explain this, as a much larger clone is one base away. The chain joins TRBV5-8 to TRBJ2-3, with D possibly matching TRBD2 (7 bases). This CDR3 region has 15 residues. V shed 0 bases and J shed 4 bases, with 12 bases lying between them. Germline CDR1 SGHTS, CDR2 YDEGEE. The CDR3 nucleotides read TGTGCCAGCAGCTTGGCGGGGGGCCTCGCAGATACGCAGTATTTT. This sequence encodes CASSLAGGLADTQYF.

The chain combines TRBV20-1 with TRBJ2-3; 7 bases align to TRBD1. This CDR3 region has 15 residues. V lost 5 bases and J lost 2; bases outside the gene matches: 10. From germline, CDR1 is DFQATT and CDR2 SNEGSKA (reference sequence). The CDR3 reads CSASHRQGPTDTQYF. CDR3 nucleotide sequence: TGCAGTGCTTCCCACCGACAGGGCCCCACAGATACGCAGTATTTT.

This clonotype showed up many times. The V call is TRBV28, the J call TRBJ2-1, with D possibly being TRBD1 or TRBD2 (6 bases each). Germline CDR1 reads MDHEN; CDR2 reads SYDVKM. This CDR3 comprises 17 residues. Trimming stripped 7 bases from V and 4 bases from J, with 23 bases between. In DNA form, the CDR3 reads TGTGCCAGCAATGGAGGGGGGTCCCCTCTCCGATACAATGAGCAGTTCTTC. Translated, it gives CASNGGGSPLRYNEQFF.